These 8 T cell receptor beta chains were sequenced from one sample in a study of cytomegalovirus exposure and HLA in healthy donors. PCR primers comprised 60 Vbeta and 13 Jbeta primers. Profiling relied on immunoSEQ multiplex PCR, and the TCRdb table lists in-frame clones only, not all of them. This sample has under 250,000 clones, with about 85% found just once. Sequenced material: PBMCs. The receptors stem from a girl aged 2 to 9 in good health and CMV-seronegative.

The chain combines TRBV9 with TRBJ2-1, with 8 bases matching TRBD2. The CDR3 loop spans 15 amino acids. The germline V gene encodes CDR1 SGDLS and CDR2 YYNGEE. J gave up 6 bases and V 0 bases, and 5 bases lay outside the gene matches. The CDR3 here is CASSVVSGDLNEQFF. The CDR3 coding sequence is TGTGCCAGCAGCGTAGTTAGCGGGGACCTCAATGAGCAGTTCTTC.

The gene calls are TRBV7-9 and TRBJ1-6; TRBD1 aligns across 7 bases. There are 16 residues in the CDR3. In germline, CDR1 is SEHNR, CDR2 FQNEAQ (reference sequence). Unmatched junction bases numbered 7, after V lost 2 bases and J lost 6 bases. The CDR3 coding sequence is TGTGCCAGCAGCTTAACCCCGGGACAGTCTAATTCACCCCTCCACTTT. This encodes CASSLTPGQSNSPLHF.

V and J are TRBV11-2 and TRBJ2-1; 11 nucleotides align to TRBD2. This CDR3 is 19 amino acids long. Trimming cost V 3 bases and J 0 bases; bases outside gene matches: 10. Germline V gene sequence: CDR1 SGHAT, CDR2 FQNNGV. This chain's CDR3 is CASSFNSGRAGGSYNEQFF. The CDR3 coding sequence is TGTGCCAGCAGCTTCAATAGCGGGAGGGCGGGGGGCTCCTACAATGAGCAGTTCTTC.

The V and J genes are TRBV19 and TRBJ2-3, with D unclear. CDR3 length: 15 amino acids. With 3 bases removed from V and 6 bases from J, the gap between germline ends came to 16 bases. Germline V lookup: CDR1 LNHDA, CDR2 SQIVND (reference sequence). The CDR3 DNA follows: TGTGCCAGTAGTATGACCCCGCGAGCGACGGATACGCAGTATTTT. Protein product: CASSMTPRATDTQYF.

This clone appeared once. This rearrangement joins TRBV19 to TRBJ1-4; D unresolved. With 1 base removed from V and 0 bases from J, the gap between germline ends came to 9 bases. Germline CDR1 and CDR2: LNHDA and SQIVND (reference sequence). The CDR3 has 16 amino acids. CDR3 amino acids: CASSIASRATNEKLFF. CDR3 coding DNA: TGTGCCAGTAGTATAGCCTCACGAGCAACTAATGAAAAACTGTTTTTT.

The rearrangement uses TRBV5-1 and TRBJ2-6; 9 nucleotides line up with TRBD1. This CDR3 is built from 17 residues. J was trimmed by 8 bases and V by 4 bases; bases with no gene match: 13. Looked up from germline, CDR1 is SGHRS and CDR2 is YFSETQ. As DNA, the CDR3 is TGCGCCAGCAGCCCCCGGGACTTACAGGGGGCGACCAACGTCCTGACTTTC. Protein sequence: CASSPRDLQGATNVLTF.

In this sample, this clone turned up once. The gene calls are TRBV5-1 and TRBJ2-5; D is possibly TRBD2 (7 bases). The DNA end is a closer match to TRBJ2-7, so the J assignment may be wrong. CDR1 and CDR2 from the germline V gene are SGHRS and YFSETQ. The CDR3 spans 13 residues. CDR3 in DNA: TGCGCCAGCAGAAGGGGGGGGACCTACGAGCAGTACTTC. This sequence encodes CASRRGGTYEQYF.

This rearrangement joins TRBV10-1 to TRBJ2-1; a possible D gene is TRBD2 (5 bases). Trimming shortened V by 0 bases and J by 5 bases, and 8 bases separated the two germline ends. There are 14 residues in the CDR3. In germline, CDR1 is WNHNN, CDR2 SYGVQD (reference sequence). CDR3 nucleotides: TGCGCCAGCAGTGAGTCAATCGGGGACAATGAGCAGTTCTTC. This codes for CASSESIGDNEQFF.